This is a list of T cell receptor beta chains from one sample in a study of blood T cell repertoires in COVID-19. Sequenced by immunoSEQ multiplex PCR; TCRdb stores in-frame clones only, minus some. The data show around 270,000 clones, 91% seen once. The sample consisted of peripheral blood. Receptor source: a person under 30 with COVID-19, enrolled during active disease. Both conserved end residues are part of each CDR3. Each record gives: CDR3 DNA, CDR3 protein, clone size, V gene, J gene, D gene. D genes are given only for firm matches. A row's size may be missing; if present it is once, few, many or a size class.

cdr3_nt: TGTGCCAGCAGCGTATCGGGACATAGCTCCTACAATGAGCAGTTCTTC
cdr3_aa: CASSVSGHSSYNEQFF
clone_size: -
v_call: TRBV9
j_call: TRBJ2-1
d_call: -

cdr3_nt: TGTGCCACCAGTGATTTCGGGTTCATCTACACCTTC
cdr3_aa: CATSDFGFIYTF
clone_size: once
v_call: TRBV24-1
j_call: TRBJ1-2
d_call: -

cdr3_nt: TGTGCCAGCAGCTTTAGCGGGTCTCCCAATGAGCAGTTCTTC
cdr3_aa: CASSFSGSPNEQFF
clone_size: -
v_call: TRBV7-2
j_call: TRBJ2-1
d_call: TRBD2

cdr3_nt: TGTGCCAGCAGTGGAGCGGGAGGAGGCACAGATACGCAGTATTTT
cdr3_aa: CASSGAGGGTDTQYF
clone_size: -
v_call: TRBV2
j_call: TRBJ2-3
d_call: TRBD2

cdr3_nt: TGTGCCAGCAGCTTGGACAGTGCCGTGGACTATGGCTACACCTTC
cdr3_aa: CASSLDSAVDYGYTF
clone_size: -
v_call: TRBV7-2
j_call: TRBJ1-2
d_call: -

cdr3_nt: TGTGCCAGCAGCCTGAGGGATGAAGCTTTCTTT
cdr3_aa: CASSLRDEAFF
clone_size: -
v_call: TRBV7-8
j_call: TRBJ1-1
d_call: -

cdr3_nt: TGTGCCAGCAGCGTAGATGCAGGGGCCTACGAGCAGTACTTC
cdr3_aa: CASSVDAGAYEQYF
clone_size: -
v_call: TRBV9
j_call: TRBJ2-7
d_call: -

cdr3_nt: TGTGCCAGCAGTTCACTCAATCAGCCCCAGCATTTT
cdr3_aa: CASSSLNQPQHF
clone_size: -
v_call: TRBV6-5
j_call: TRBJ1-5
d_call: -

cdr3_nt: TGTGCCAGCAGCAGTAGCGGGAGGGCCGAATCCTACGAGCAGTACTTC
cdr3_aa: CASSSSGRAESYEQYF
clone_size: -
v_call: TRBV5-4
j_call: TRBJ2-7
d_call: TRBD2

cdr3_nt: TGTGCCAGCAGTTCATCCACAGATACGCAGTATTTT
cdr3_aa: CASSSSTDTQYF
clone_size: -
v_call: TRBV6-5
j_call: TRBJ2-3
d_call: -

cdr3_nt: TGTGCCAGCAGCCTGAGCGGAACCTACGAGCAGTACTTC
cdr3_aa: CASSLSGTYEQYF
clone_size: -
v_call: TRBV7-9
j_call: TRBJ2-7
d_call: -

cdr3_nt: TGCGCCAGCAGCTTGGAGGCGGGAGACGAGCAGTACTTC
cdr3_aa: CASSLEAGDEQYF
clone_size: -
v_call: TRBV5-1
j_call: TRBJ2-7
d_call: TRBD2

cdr3_nt: TGTGCCAGCAGCTTGACAGCAGCCAAAAACATTCAGTACTTC
cdr3_aa: CASSLTAAKNIQYF
clone_size: -
v_call: TRBV5-6
j_call: TRBJ2-4
d_call: -

cdr3_nt: TGTGCCAGCAGCTCGGGACAGGCTTATGGCTACACCTTC
cdr3_aa: CASSSGQAYGYTF
clone_size: -
v_call: TRBV27
j_call: TRBJ1-2
d_call: TRBD1

cdr3_nt: TGTGCCAGCAGCCCGGGGGGTTACGAGCAGTACTTC
cdr3_aa: CASSPGGYEQYF
clone_size: -
v_call: TRBV11-2
j_call: TRBJ2-7
d_call: TRBD2

cdr3_nt: TGCGCCAGCAGCCAAGCTCCTCAGCGGGCTAGCGGGAGGCACAATGAGCAGTTCTTC
cdr3_aa: CASSQAPQRASGRHNEQFF
clone_size: -
v_call: TRBV4-1
j_call: TRBJ2-1
d_call: TRBD2

cdr3_nt: TGTGCCTGGAGAAAAACAGGGGGCAATGGAAACACCATATATTTT
cdr3_aa: CAWRKTGGNGNTIYF
clone_size: -
v_call: TRBV30
j_call: TRBJ1-3
d_call: TRBD1

cdr3_nt: TGTGCCAGCAGTGAACGGGGGGAGACCCAGTACTTC
cdr3_aa: CASSERGETQYF
clone_size: once
v_call: TRBV6-1
j_call: TRBJ2-5
d_call: -

cdr3_nt: TGCAGCGTTGATGGCAGCGGGAGAACGCAGTATTTT
cdr3_aa: CSVDGSGRTQYF
clone_size: -
v_call: TRBV29-1
j_call: TRBJ2-3
d_call: TRBD2

cdr3_nt: TGCGCCAGCAGGCAAGGGCCGGGACTAGCGGGAGTAAGGAATGAGCAGTTCTTC
cdr3_aa: CASRQGPGLAGVRNEQFF
clone_size: -
v_call: TRBV5-1
j_call: TRBJ2-1
d_call: TRBD2